The 32 T cell receptor beta chains presented below share a single source sample, sequenced in a study of OX40 agonist ivuxolimab in advanced cancers. This table comes from immunoSEQ multiplex PCR, and its TCRdb copy is limited to in-frame clones, with some not included. The sample has some 54,000 clones, roughly 90% seen once; the top ten hold 6.5% to 7.5%. The sequencing here drew on CD4+ or CD8+ T cells sorted from blood, taken in a trial of the OX40 agonist ivuxolimab. These TCRs come from an adult with an advanced solid tumor such as melanoma, head and neck, liver or kidney cancer.

The CDR3, as DNA: TGTGCCAGCAGCTTAGAGGGACAGGGACTGTACGAGCAGTACTTC. This codes for CASSLEGQGLYEQYF. The gene calls are TRBV7-9 and TRBJ2-7; 9 bases are shared with TRBD1. Germline V gene sequence: CDR1 SEHNR, CDR2 FQNEAQ (reference sequence). The CDR3 is 15 residues long. V was clipped by 1 base and J by 4 bases; unmatched bases: 5.

The V call is TRBV6-1, the J call TRBJ2-7; D might be TRBD2 (7 bases). Germline CDR1 reads MNHNS; CDR2 reads SASEGT. This CDR3 is 13 amino acids long. V lost 3 bases to trimming and J lost 6 bases, with 12 bases between them. CDR3 in amino acids: CASSDMGGGEQYF. The CDR3 nucleotides read TGTGCCAGCAGTGATATGGGAGGGGGCGAGCAGTACTTC.

The chain recombines TRBV5-1 with TRBJ1-4; TRBD1 aligns across 7 bases. V lost 5 bases to trimming and J lost 5 bases; unmatched junction nucleotides: 6. There are 14 residues in the CDR3. Germline V lookup: CDR1 SGHRS, CDR2 YFSETQ. In DNA form, the CDR3 reads TGCGCCAGCAGTTATTTGACAGGGAATGAAAAACTGTTTTTT. It encodes CASSYLTGNEKLFF.

This chain connects TRBV6-5 to TRBJ2-7; tentatively, D is TRBD2 (5 bases). The CDR3 runs to 12 residues. Germline loops: CDR1 MNHEY, CDR2 SVGAGI. With 5 bases removed from V and 7 bases from J, the gap between germline ends came to 12 bases. The DNA for the CDR3 is TGTGCCAGCAGTACCCCCCCGGGGGAGCAGTACTTC. Translation: CASSTPPGEQYF.

The chain is built from TRBV19 and TRBJ2-7; TRBD1 aligns across 7 bases. This CDR3 has 13 amino acids. Germline values: CDR1 LNHDA, CDR2 SQIVND (reference sequence). Losses at the gene ends were 10 bases for V and 2 bases for J; bases not matched to a gene: 8. CDR3 DNA sequence: TGTGCCACCAGGACAGGCATGCCCTACGAGCAGTACTTC. Its translation: CATRTGMPYEQYF. Based on the CDR3 plus reference TRBV19 and TRBJ2-7, the full variable domain is DGGITQSPKYLFRKEGQNVTLSCEQNLNHDAMYWYRQDPGQGLRLIYYSQIVNDFQKGDIAEGYSVSREKKESFPLTVTSAQKNPTAFYLCATRTGMPYEQYFGPGTRLTVT.

This sequence joins TRBV18 and TRBJ1-4; D possibly corresponds to TRBD1 (5 bases). Looked up from germline, CDR1 is KGHSH and CDR2 is LQKENI. CDR3 length equals 18 residues. V lost 3 bases, J lost 6 bases, and 23 bases lay in between. The CDR3 DNA is TGTGCCAGCTCACCGACTTCGTCTGGGGGGGAAATTCATGAAAAACTGTTTTTT. It translates to CASSPTSSGGEIHEKLFF.

Comments on this clone: A read error may produce the germline difference seen at one junction end. Additional DNA sequences in this sample encode the identical CDR3. The chain combines TRBV9 with TRBJ2-2; D tentatively fits TRBD1 or TRBD2 (5 bases each). Germline CDR1 SGDLS, CDR2 YYNGEE. The CDR3 length is 17 residues. CDR3 DNA: TGTGCCAGTAGCGCCAGCCCCCCTGGGGGGAACACCGGGGAGCTGTTTTTT. This encodes CASSASPPGGNTGELFF.

The chain carries TRBV30 and TRBJ1-1; the D gene is possibly TRBD1 (5 bases). The length of the CDR3 is 13 residues. Looked up from germline, CDR1 is GTSNPN and CDR2 is SVGIG (reference sequence). V gave up 0 bases and J gave up 3 bases, with 8 bases separating them. In DNA form, the CDR3 reads TGTGCCTGGAGTGTACAGGTTCACACTGAAGCTTTCTTT. It is translated as CAWSVQVHTEAFF.

The chain couples TRBV10-3 to TRBJ2-3; 7 bases agree with TRBD1. This CDR3 region has 16 residues. The germline gives CDR1 ENHRY, CDR2 SYGVKD. V trimming: 0 bases; J trimming: 4 bases; junction bases outside the gene matches: 7. The CDR3 DNA reads TGTGCCATCAGTGAGTCGACAGGGAATATTGCAGATACGCAGTATTTT. Its translation: CAISESTGNIADTQYF.

This chain links TRBV5-1 with TRBJ2-2, with 8 nucleotides matching TRBD1. Germline lookup yields CDR1 SGHRS and CDR2 YFSETQ. The CDR3 runs 16 residues. V shed 6 bases, J shed 5 bases, and the junction held 12 bases outside the gene matches. The CDR3, as DNA: TGCGCCAGCACCAAGGACCAGGGGGCTTGGACCGGGGAGCTGTTTTTT. This sequence encodes CASTKDQGAWTGELFF.

This sequence joins TRBV30 and TRBJ1-2; D unclear. The CDR3 has 10 residues. Per the germline V gene, CDR1 is GTSNPN and CDR2 is SVGIG (reference sequence). With 6 bases removed from V and 8 bases from J, the gap between germline ends came to 10 bases. CDR3 amino acids: CACQKPGYTF. The DNA for the CDR3 is TGTGCCTGCCAAAAACCGGGCTACACCTTC.

The J gene is TRBJ1-1, the V gene TRBV6-1, with D perhaps TRBD1 (5 bases). V lost 7 bases to trimming and J lost 11 bases, with 17 bases between them. Looked up from germline, CDR1 is MNHNS and CDR2 is SASEGT. The length of the CDR3 is 12 residues. This CDR3 reads CASKGRAGSAFF. CDR3 bases: TGTGCCAGCAAAGGGCGAGCAGGGTCGGCTTTCTTT.

The CDR3 DNA reads as TGTGCCAGCAGCCTACGGACTAGCTGGGAGACCCAGTACTTC. It translates to CASSLRTSWETQYF. V gene TRBV7-2 combines with J gene TRBJ2-5; TRBD2 matches 8 bases. CDR1 is SGHTA and CDR2 is FQGNSA in the germline V gene. Losses at the gene ends were 5 bases for V and 5 bases for J; bases not matched to a gene: 7. CDR3 length: 14 residues.

The chain uses TRBV19 and TRBJ1-5, with D unresolved. This CDR3 is built from 16 residues. Per the germline V gene, CDR1 is LNHDA and CDR2 is SQIVND (reference sequence). Between the trimmed V and J ends, which lost 2 bases and 0 bases, there was a span of 11 bases. CDR3 nucleotides: TGTGCCAGTAGTATAATAGTCAGCTATAGCAATCAGCCCCAGCATTTT. It specifies CASSIIVSYSNQPQHF.

This chain connects TRBV7-9 to TRBJ2-2, with 8 bases that match TRBD1. Per the germline V gene, CDR1 is SEHNR and CDR2 is FQNEAQ (reference sequence). V was pared by 4 bases and J by 5 bases, with 6 bases of the junction left unmatched. The length of the CDR3 is 15 residues. CDR3 protein: CASSSNQGATGELFF. The CDR3 coding sequence is TGTGCCAGCAGCTCGAACCAGGGGGCAACCGGGGAGCTGTTTTTT.

The chain couples TRBV6-6 to TRBJ1-5, with 7 bases matching TRBD1. The CDR3 spans 15 residues. Trimming cost V 7 bases and J 2 bases; bases outside gene matches: 8. The germline V gene has CDR1 MNHNY and CDR2 SVGAGI (reference sequence). In DNA form, the CDR3 reads TGTGCCAGCACACTCCGAACAGGGGGCAATCAGCCCCAGCATTTT. This sequence encodes CASTLRTGGNQPQHF.

The rearrangement uses TRBV6-6 and TRBJ1-6; maybe TRBD1 (5 bases). CDR3 size: 15 residues. Germline CDR1 and CDR2: MNHNY and SVGAGI (reference sequence). The V end lost 7 bases, the J end lost 6 bases, and 16 bases lay between the germline ends. The CDR3 here is CASTHGAGFNSPLHF. For the CDR3, the DNA is TGTGCCAGCACTCACGGGGCAGGGTTTAATTCACCCCTCCACTTT.

The CDR3 loop is CASSLAGPGGYGYTF. The CDR3 bases are TGTGCCAGCAGCTTGGCGGGGCCAGGGGGCTATGGCTACACCTTC. The chain combines TRBV5-6 with TRBJ1-2, with 7 positions matching TRBD1. CDR1 is SGHDT and CDR2 is YYEEEE in the germline V gene. V was clipped by 0 bases and J by 4 bases; unmatched bases: 6. This CDR3 contains 15 residues.

Only one count was recorded for this clone. This sequence joins TRBV6-1 and TRBJ1-5; no clear D gene. V gave up 5 bases and J gave up 5 bases, with 13 bases separating them. This CDR3 is 14 amino acids long. Germline CDR1 reads MNHNS; CDR2 reads SASEGT. In DNA form, the CDR3 reads TGTGCCAGCAGTTTGGGAAATAGGGATCAGCCCCAGCATTTT. It specifies CASSLGNRDQPQHF.

This chain links TRBV25-1 with TRBJ2-7; TRBD1 matches at 10 bases. Unmatched junction bases numbered 3, after V lost 7 bases and J lost 3 bases. This CDR3 spans 13 amino acids. The germline gives CDR1 MGHDK, CDR2 SYGVNS. The chain's CDR3 is CASTRTGGYEQYF. CDR3 in DNA: TGTGCCAGCACAAGGACAGGGGGCTACGAGCAGTACTTC.

This chain joins TRBV5-6 and TRBJ1-2; tentatively, D is TRBD1 (6 bases). This CDR3 is built from 13 residues. V was shortened by 6 bases and J by 8 bases, with 17 bases between the two germline ends. Germline V gene lookup returns CDR1 SGHDT and CDR2 YYEEEE. The CDR3 reads CASNPRGGSGYTF. The CDR3 DNA reads as TGTGCCAGCAACCCTAGAGGGGGTAGCGGCTACACCTTC. Full variable domain (outside the CDR3, taken from reference TRBV5-6 and TRBJ1-2): DAGVTQSPTHLIKTRGQQVTLRCSPKSGHDTVSWYQQALGQGPQFIFQYYEEEERQRGNFPDRFSGHQFPNYSSELNVNALLLGDSALYLCASNPRGGSGYTFGSGTRLTVV.

The sample holds one count of this clone. The chain uses TRBV27 and TRBJ1-6; 10 bases are a match to TRBD1. Trimming cost V 6 bases and J 8 bases; bases outside gene matches: 7. The CDR3 totals 15 residues. Germline assignment: CDR1 MNHEY and CDR2 SMNVEV (reference sequence). CDR3 DNA: TGTGCCAGCAGACAGGACAGGGGGTGGGATTCACCCCTCCACTTT. Translated, it gives CASRQDRGWDSPLHF.

The chain uses TRBV5-1 and TRBJ1-5, with 7 bases matching TRBD1. After removal of 2 bases from V and 6 bases from J, the junction contained 5 bases not matched to a gene. The germline V gene encodes CDR1 SGHRS and CDR2 YFSETQ. The length of the CDR3 is 14 residues. The CDR3 here is CASSFTGESQPQHF. The CDR3 DNA follows: TGCGCCAGCAGCTTTACAGGGGAAAGTCAGCCCCAGCATTTT.

This rearrangement joins TRBV18 to TRBJ2-7; D may be TRBD1 (5 bases). V gave up 1 base and J gave up 2 bases, with 12 bases separating them. Germline assignment: CDR1 KGHSH and CDR2 LQKENI. The CDR3 spans 15 residues. CDR3 nucleotide sequence: TGTGCCAGCTCACCACGGAACAGGCAGACCTACGAGCAGTACTTC. Amino acids: CASSPRNRQTYEQYF.

The chain carries TRBV6-1 and TRBJ2-1; possible D gene TRBD1, 5 bases. Germline loops: CDR1 MNHNS, CDR2 SASEGT. The V gene lost 5 bases and the J gene lost 5 bases, with 13 bases spanning the gap. This CDR3 spans 14 amino acids. As DNA, the CDR3 is TGTGCCAGCAGTCCAGGGTCCTCGGACAATGAGCAGTTCTTC. This sequence encodes CASSPGSSDNEQFF.

V usage is TRBV12-5 and J usage is TRBJ2-2; 8 nucleotides agree with TRBD1. The CDR3 length is 17 residues. The germline gives CDR1 LGHNT, CDR2 FRNRAP. Trimming took 1 base from V and 6 from J; bases not matched to a gene: 10. The CDR3 sequence: CASGLAGGTGPPGELFF. CDR3 nucleotide sequence: TGTGCTAGTGGTTTGGCAGGGGGGACAGGCCCACCCGGGGAGCTGTTTTTT.

The chain is built from TRBV6-4 and TRBJ2-7; D not resolved. Trimming stripped 0 bases from V and 2 bases from J, with 17 bases between. The CDR3 contains 17 residues. CDR1 is MRHNA and CDR2 is SNTAGT in the germline V gene. CDR3 loop: CASSDSRRGRSPYEQYF. The CDR3 DNA follows: TGTGCCAGCAGTGACTCGAGACGCGGCAGAAGCCCCTACGAGCAGTACTTC.

V usage is TRBV19 and J usage is TRBJ1-2; D possibly corresponds to TRBD1 (5 bases). The CDR3 length is 14 residues. V was pared by 6 bases and J by 4 bases, with 15 bases between. Germline V gene sequence: CDR1 LNHDA, CDR2 SQIVND (reference sequence). CDR3 nucleotide sequence: TGTGCCAGTAGAATCCTGGCAGGGCGCTATGGCTACACCTTC. Protein sequence: CASRILAGRYGYTF. Supplemented by reference TRBV19 and TRBJ1-2, the full variable domain reads DGGITQSPKYLFRKEGQNVTLSCEQNLNHDAMYWYRQDPGQGLRLIYYSQIVNDFQKGDIAEGYSVSREKKESFPLTVTSAQKNPTAFYLCASRILAGRYGYTFGSGTRLTVV.

The genes are TRBV29-1 and TRBJ1-4, with TRBD1 matching 7 bases. The CDR3 runs to 14 residues. V shed 6 bases, J shed 0 bases, and the junction held 4 bases outside the gene matches. Per germline, CDR1 SQVTM and CDR2 ANQGSEA. The CDR3 DNA reads as TGCAGCGTGAGGACAGGTGCAACTAATGAAAAACTGTTTTTT. This encodes CSVRTGATNEKLFF.

The chain has TRBV5-5 and TRBJ1-1; 7 nucleotides agree with TRBD1. The CDR3 extends over 13 amino acids. Germline CDR1 is SGHKS and CDR2 is YYEKEE (reference sequence). Trimming cost V 7 bases and J 7 bases; bases outside gene matches: 10. This CDR3 is CASGYQGGLEAFF. The CDR3 DNA follows: TGTGCCAGCGGATATCAAGGGGGCCTTGAAGCTTTCTTT.

The V gene is TRBV29-1, the J gene TRBJ2-2; the D gene is possibly TRBD2 (6 bases). From germline, CDR1 is SQVTM and CDR2 ANQGSEA. This CDR3 has 14 amino acids. V dropped 6 bases and J dropped 0 bases, with 11 bases sitting between them. The chain's CDR3 is CSVWEAANTGELFF. As DNA, the CDR3 is TGCAGCGTATGGGAGGCAGCGAACACCGGGGAGCTGTTTTTT.

The chain links TRBV7-2 to TRBJ1-5; D might be TRBD1 (5 bases). The CDR3 is 14 amino acids. V dropped 6 bases and J dropped 4 bases, with 13 bases sitting between them. The germline V gene encodes CDR1 SGHTA and CDR2 FQGNSA. CDR3 nucleotides: TGTGCCAGCAGTCGGGACCGGATTAATCAGCCCCAGCATTTT. Its protein product is CASSRDRINQPQHF.